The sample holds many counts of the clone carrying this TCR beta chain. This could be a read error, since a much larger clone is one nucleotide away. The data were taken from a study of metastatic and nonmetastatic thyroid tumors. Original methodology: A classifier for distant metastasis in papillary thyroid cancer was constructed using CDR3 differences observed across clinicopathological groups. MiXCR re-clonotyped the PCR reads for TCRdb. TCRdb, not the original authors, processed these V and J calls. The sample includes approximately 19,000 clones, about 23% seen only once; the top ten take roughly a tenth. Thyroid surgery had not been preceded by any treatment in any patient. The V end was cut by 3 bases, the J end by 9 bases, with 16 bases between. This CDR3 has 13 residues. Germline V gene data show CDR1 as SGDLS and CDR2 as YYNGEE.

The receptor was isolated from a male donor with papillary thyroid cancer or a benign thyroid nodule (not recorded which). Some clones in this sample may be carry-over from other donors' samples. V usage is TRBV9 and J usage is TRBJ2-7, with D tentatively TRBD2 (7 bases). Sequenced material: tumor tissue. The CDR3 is CASSAGPGGGQYF. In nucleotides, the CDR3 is TGTGCCAGCAGCGCGGGGCCGGGGGGCGGGCAGTACTTC.